This T cell receptor (beta chain) was recorded in a study of cytotoxic CD8 clonotypes in ibrutinib-treated CLL. Study findings and constraints: Patients had baseline clonality above age-matched healthy donors, and this clonality moved with circulating CD8+ T-cell counts. A difference in sampling times existed between sustained-remission and progressing patients.

Frozen-stored PBMCs produced roughly 2 micrograms of genomic DNA for TCR beta libraries. The intended depth for sequencing was 1 in 200,000 to 1 in 1 million T cells. The data were produced by immunoSEQ multiplex PCR, yet TCRdb's version contains in-frame clones alone and is incomplete. The sample holds roughly 200,000 clones, about four fifths seen once. The CDR3 totals 15 residues. Per the germline V gene, CDR1 is MNHNS and CDR2 is SASEGT. The V gene end was trimmed by 2 bases and the J gene end by 2 bases; junction bases not matched to a gene: 6. As concerns this clone: What it recognizes is unknown.

The input for sequencing was PBMCs, taken after 12 months of ibrutinib treatment. The V call is TRBV6-1, the J call TRBJ2-7, with 7 bases lining up with TRBD1. The receptor's source is a human donor with chronic lymphocytic leukemia. The CDR3: CASSEYVTGTYEQYF. For the CDR3, the DNA is TGTGCCAGCAGTGAATATGTGACAGGGACCTACGAGCAGTACTTC.